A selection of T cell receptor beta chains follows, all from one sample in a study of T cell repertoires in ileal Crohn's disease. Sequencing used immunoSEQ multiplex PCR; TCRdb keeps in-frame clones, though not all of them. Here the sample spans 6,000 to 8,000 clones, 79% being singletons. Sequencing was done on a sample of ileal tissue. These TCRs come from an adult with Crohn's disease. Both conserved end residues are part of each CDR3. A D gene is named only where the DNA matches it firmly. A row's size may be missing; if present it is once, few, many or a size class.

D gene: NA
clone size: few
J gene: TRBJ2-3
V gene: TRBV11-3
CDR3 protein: CASSSTASTDTQYF
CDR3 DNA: TGTGCCAGCAGCTCTACCGCTAGCACAGATACGCAGTATTTT

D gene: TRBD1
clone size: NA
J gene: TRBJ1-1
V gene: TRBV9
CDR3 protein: CASSGGTGLNTEAFF
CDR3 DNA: TGTGCCAGCAGCGGGGGGACAGGGTTGAACACTGAAGCTTTCTTT

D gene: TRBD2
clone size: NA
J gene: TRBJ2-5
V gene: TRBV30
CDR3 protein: CAWSGGLAGAGTQYF
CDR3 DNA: TGTGCCTGGAGTGGGGGACTAGCGGGGGCGGGGACCCAGTACTTC

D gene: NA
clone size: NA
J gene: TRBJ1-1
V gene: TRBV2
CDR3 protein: CASSEVRQYTEAFF
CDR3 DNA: TGTGCCAGCAGTGAGGTGAGACAGTACACTGAAGCTTTCTTT

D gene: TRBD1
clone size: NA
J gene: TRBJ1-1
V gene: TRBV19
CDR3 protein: CASSITGGNTEAFF
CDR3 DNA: TGTGCCAGTAGTATAACAGGGGGCAACACTGAAGCTTTCTTT

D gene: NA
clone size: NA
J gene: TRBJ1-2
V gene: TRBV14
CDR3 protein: CASSLAPNRGYTF
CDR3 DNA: TGTGCCAGCAGTCTCGCTCCCAACAGGGGCTACACCTTC

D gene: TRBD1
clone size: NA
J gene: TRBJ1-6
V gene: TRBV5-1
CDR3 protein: CASSPGTVYSPLHF
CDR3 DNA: TGCGCCAGCAGCCCGGGGACAGTTTATTCACCCCTCCACTTT

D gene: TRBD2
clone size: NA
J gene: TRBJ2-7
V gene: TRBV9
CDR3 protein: CASSVGSGGAAEQYF
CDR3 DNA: TGTGCCAGCAGCGTAGGTAGCGGGGGGGCAGCCGAGCAGTACTTC

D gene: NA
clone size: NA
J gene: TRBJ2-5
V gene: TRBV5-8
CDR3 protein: CASSLRQTQETQYF
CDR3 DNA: TGTGCCAGCAGCTTGAGACAGACACAAGAGACCCAGTACTTC

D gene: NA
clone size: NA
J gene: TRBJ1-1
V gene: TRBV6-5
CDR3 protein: CASRRLSTEAFF
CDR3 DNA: TGTGCCAGCAGACGCCTAAGCACTGAAGCTTTCTTT

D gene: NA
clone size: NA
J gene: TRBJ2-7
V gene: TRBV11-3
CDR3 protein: CASSPNRDFFYEQYF
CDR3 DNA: TGTGCCAGCAGCCCGAACCGAGACTTCTTCTACGAGCAGTACTTC

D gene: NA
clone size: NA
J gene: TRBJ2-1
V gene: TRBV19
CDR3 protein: CASSIGGVSVEQFF
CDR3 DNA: TGTGCCAGTAGTATAGGGGGAGTGTCGGTAGAGCAGTTCTTC

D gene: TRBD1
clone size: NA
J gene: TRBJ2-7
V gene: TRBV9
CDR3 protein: CASSPGQGAYEQYF
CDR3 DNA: TGTGCCTCATCTCCGGGACAGGGGGCCTACGAGCAGTACTTC

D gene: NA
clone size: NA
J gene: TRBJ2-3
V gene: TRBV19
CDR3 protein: CASRSGYTQYF
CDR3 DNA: TGTGCCAGTAGATCAGGGTATACGCAGTATTTT

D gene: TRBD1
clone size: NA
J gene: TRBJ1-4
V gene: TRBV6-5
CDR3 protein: CASSRQGGKLFF
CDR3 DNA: TGTGCCAGCAGCCGACAGGGTGGAAAACTGTTTTTT

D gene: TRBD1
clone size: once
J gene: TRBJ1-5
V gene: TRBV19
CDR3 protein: CASSSFRGSNQPQHF
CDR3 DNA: TGTGCCAGTAGTAGTTTCAGGGGGAGCAATCAGCCCCAGCATTTT

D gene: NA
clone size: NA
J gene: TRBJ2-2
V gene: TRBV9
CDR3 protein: CASSVGHSTGELFF
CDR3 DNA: TGTGCCAGCAGCGTAGGTCATAGCACCGGGGAGCTGTTTTTT

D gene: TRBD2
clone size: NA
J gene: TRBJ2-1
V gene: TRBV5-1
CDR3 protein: CASSFPLAVNEQFF
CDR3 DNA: TGCGCCAGCAGCTTCCCCCTAGCGGTGAATGAGCAGTTCTTC

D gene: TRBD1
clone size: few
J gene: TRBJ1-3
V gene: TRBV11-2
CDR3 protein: CASSFRTGQAGNTIYF
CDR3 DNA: TGTGCCAGCAGCTTTCGGACAGGGCAAGCTGGAAACACCATATATTTT

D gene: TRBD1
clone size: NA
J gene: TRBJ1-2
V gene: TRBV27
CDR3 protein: CASSWDRTGANPYTF
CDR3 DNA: TGTGCCAGCAGTTGGGACCGTACAGGGGCCAACCCCTACACCTTC

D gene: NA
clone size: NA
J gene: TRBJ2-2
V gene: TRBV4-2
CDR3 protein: CASSLPDIVSRDTGELFF
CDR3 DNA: TGTGCCAGCAGCCTCCCCGACATCGTTTCGAGGGACACCGGGGAGCTGTTTTTT

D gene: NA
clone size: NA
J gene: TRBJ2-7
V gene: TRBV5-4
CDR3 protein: CASSLGGTPEQYF
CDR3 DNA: TGTGCCAGCAGCTTGGGCGGGACCCCCGAGCAGTACTTC

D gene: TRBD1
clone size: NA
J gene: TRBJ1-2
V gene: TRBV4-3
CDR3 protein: CASSQGGQGVGYGYTF
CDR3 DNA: TGCGCCAGCAGCCAAGGGGGACAGGGGGTCGGCTATGGCTACACCTTC

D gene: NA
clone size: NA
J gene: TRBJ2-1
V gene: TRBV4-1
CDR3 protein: CASRDTLSSYNEQFF
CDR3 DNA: TGCGCCAGCCGGGACACCCTGAGCTCCTACAATGAGCAGTTCTTC

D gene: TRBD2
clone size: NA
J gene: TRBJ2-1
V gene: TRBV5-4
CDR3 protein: CASSLAGGNEQFF
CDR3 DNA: TGTGCCAGCAGCTTGGCGGGAGGAAATGAGCAGTTCTTC

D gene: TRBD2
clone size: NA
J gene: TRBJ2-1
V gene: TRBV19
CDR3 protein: CASRESGGYNEQFF
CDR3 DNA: TGTGCCAGTAGGGAATCGGGAGGGTACAATGAGCAGTTCTTC

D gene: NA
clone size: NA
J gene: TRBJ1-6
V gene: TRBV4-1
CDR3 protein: CASSQAGLENSPLHF
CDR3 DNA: TGCGCCAGCAGCCAAGCGGGACTGGAGAATTCACCCCTCCACTTT

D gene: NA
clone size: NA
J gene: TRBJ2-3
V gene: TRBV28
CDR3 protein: CASSLQRYTQYF
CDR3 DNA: TGTGCCAGCAGTTTACAGAGGTATACGCAGTATTTT

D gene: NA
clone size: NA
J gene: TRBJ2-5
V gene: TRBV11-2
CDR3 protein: CASSFGHRETQYF
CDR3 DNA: TGTGCCAGCAGCTTCGGACATCGAGAGACCCAGTACTTC